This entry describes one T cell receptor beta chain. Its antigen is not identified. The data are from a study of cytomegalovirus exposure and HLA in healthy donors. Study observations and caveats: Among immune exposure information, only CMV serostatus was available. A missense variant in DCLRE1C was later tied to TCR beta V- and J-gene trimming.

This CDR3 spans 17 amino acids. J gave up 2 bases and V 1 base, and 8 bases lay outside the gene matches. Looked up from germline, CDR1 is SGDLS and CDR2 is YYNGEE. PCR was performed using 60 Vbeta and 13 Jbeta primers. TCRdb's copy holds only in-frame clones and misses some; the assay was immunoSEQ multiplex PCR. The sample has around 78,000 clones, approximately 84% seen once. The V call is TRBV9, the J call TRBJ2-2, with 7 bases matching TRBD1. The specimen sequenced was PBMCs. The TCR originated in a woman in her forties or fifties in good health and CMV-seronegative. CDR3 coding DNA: TGTGCCAGCAGCGTACCCCGAGACAGGGAAAACACCGGGGAGCTGTTTTTT. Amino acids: CASSVPRDRENTGELFF. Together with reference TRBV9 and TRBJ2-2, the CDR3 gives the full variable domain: DSGVTQTPKHLITATGQRVTLRCSPRSGDLSVYWYQQSLDQGLQFLIQYYNGEERAKGNILERFSAQQFPDLHSELNLSSLELGDSALYFCASSVPRDRENTGELFFGEGSRLTVL.